A selection of T cell receptor beta chains follows, all from one sample in a study of T-cell reconstitution after alpha-beta-depleted transplantation in children. TCRdb processed the PCR reads anew with MiXCR; each CDR3 protein has one entry. This sample yields about 610,000 distinct CDR3 sequences, of which 8% to 11% are seen a single time; less than 5% belongs to the top ten. Here the sequenced sample was PBMCs from the stem cell graft donor, taken from the stem cell graft. The source is a human donor who donated a stem cell graft to a child with acute myeloid leukemia. Both conserved end residues are trimmed from each CDR3. D genes are given only for firm matches. The listing skips clone size in some rows; elsewhere it reads once, few, many or a size class.

j_gene | d_gene | v_gene | abundance | CDR3aa
TRBJ1-5 | NA | TRBV23-1 | NA | ASSQGEKAAREPQH
TRBJ1-2 | TRBD1 | TRBV27 | NA | ASSREGADGYT
TRBJ2-7 | NA | TRBV29-1 | few | SVEDPRAGKVSEQY
TRBJ2-1 | NA | TRBV5-1 | few | ASSWGTLDNEQF
TRBJ1-5 | NA | TRBV2 | few | ASKAQGGNQPQH
TRBJ2-2 | NA | TRBV20-1 | many | SARPNTGELF
TRBJ1-6 | NA | TRBV20-1 | NA | SAREDAPLSSYNSPLH
TRBJ2-7 | NA | TRBV6-2/TRBV6-3 | NA | ASSDRYYEQY
TRBJ2-2 | NA | TRBV15 | many | ATSRDRVTGELF
TRBJ2-5 | NA | TRBV25-1 | NA | ASSDYQETQY
TRBJ1-2 | NA | TRBV7-9 | NA | ASTIIRTKNYGYT
TRBJ1-1 | NA | TRBV20-1 | NA | SAFPLNTEAF
TRBJ2-7 | NA | TRBV5-1 | few | ASSLTGSSSYEQY
TRBJ2-3 | NA | TRBV5-1 | few | ASSLQVAPGADTQY
TRBJ2-5 | TRBD2 | TRBV20-1 | NA | SLPTSGVQETQY
TRBJ2-1 | TRBD2 | TRBV4-3 | NA | ASSQESGRAHEQF
TRBJ1-4 | NA | TRBV12-3/TRBV12-4 | many | ASGFGEKLF
TRBJ2-1 | NA | TRBV6-6 | NA | ASSYNPKTTGF
TRBJ2-3 | NA | TRBV7-9 | NA | ASSLTGLPTYTDTQY
TRBJ2-7 | NA | TRBV20-1 | many | SAPFSYEQY
TRBJ2-3 | TRBD2 | TRBV4-3 | many | ASSHLAGLTDTQY
TRBJ2-5 | NA | TRBV12-3/TRBV12-4 | NA | ASSFTPTGYRETQY
TRBJ2-5 | NA | TRBV4-3 | many | ASSQDAGSTLETQY
TRBJ2-3 | TRBD2 | TRBV20-1 | NA | SARDKRTSGTDTQY
TRBJ1-6 | TRBD1 | TRBV7-2 | few | ASSLVGTGYSPLH
TRBJ2-1 | TRBD2 | TRBV5-1 | NA | ASAPGSGSNEQF
TRBJ2-5 | TRBD2 | TRBV20-1 | many | SARDLLAGSQETQY